The T cell receptor beta chain described here comes from a study of beta chain features in type 1 diabetes. Expressed TCRB transcripts were sequenced after all isolated RNA was converted to cDNA. The table came from immunoSEQ multiplex PCR; TCRdb's copy has only in-frame clones and leaves some out. The data contain about 150,000 clones, 7% to 9% of them singletons. This CDR3 spans 12 amino acids. V lost 2 bases and J 6 bases, leaving 6 bases between the germline ends. Germline V gene lookup returns CDR1 MNHEY and CDR2 SVGAGI. About this clone: The antigen is not known.

Findings of the study overall: For Type 1 diabetes patients, all four CD4+ subsets carried TCRB CDR3s that were moderately but significantly shorter.

The sample consisted of central memory CD4+ T cells from blood. The sequence was obtained from a man aged 18 to 30 with type 1 diabetes. The chain employs TRBV6-5 and TRBJ2-3; the D is unclear. CDR3 residues: CASSYERDTQYF. DNA for the CDR3: TGTGCCAGCAGTTACGAACGGGATACGCAGTATTTT.